A selection of T cell receptor beta chains follows, all from one sample in a study of cytomegalovirus exposure and HLA in healthy donors. Some clones are missing from TCRdb's copy, which holds only in-frame ones; the method was immunoSEQ multiplex PCR. The table records 97,000 or so clones, approximately 87% of them present only once. The material sequenced was PBMCs. These receptors came from a man between 35 and 55 years old in good health and CMV-seronegative. Each CDR3 is given with its conserved first and last residue. D genes are given only for firm matches. Expanded clones get a size class; other rows say once, few or many, or leave the size out.

V: TRBV7-2; size: .; J: TRBJ2-3; D: .; CDR3: CASSPRGGDTDTQYF; DNA: TGTGCCAGCAGCCCTCGGGGCGGGGACACAGATACGCAGTATTTT
V: TRBV11-1; size: .; J: TRBJ2-1; D: TRBD2; CDR3: CASSLSDSGGYYNEQFF; DNA: TGTGCCAGCAGCTTATCGGATAGCGGGGGTTATTACAATGAGCAGTTCTTC
V: TRBV18; size: .; J: TRBJ2-7; D: .; CDR3: CASSPEDLTYEQYF; DNA: TGTGCCAGCTCACCGGAGGATTTGACCTACGAGCAGTACTTC
V: TRBV7-2; size: .; J: TRBJ2-7; D: TRBD1; CDR3: CASSLGQGADEQYF; DNA: TGTGCCAGCAGCTTGGGACAGGGGGCGGACGAGCAGTACTTC
V: TRBV19; size: .; J: TRBJ2-6; D: .; CDR3: CASSPRGSGANVLTF; DNA: TGTGCCAGTAGTCCGAGAGGCTCTGGGGCCAACGTCCTGACTTTC
V: TRBV11-2; size: few; J: TRBJ2-7; D: TRBD1; CDR3: CASSLRGTGVSSYEQYF; DNA: TGTGCCAGCAGCTTGCGGGGGACAGGGGTATCCTCCTACGAGCAGTACTTC
V: TRBV5-1; size: once; J: TRBJ1-1; D: TRBD1; CDR3: CASSPTGGGTGAFF; DNA: TGCGCCAGCAGCCCGACAGGGGGCGGTACGGGAGCTTTCTTT
V: TRBV9; size: .; J: TRBJ2-7; D: TRBD2; CDR3: CASSVATGGTYEQYF; DNA: TGTGCCAGCAGCGTAGCTACGGGGGGGACCTACGAGCAGTACTTC
V: TRBV9; size: .; J: TRBJ2-7; D: TRBD1; CDR3: CASSVGQGSGYEQYF; DNA: TGTGCCAGCAGCGTGGGACAGGGTTCCGGGTACGAGCAGTACTTC
V: TRBV7-2; size: .; J: TRBJ2-3; D: .; CDR3: CASSSPVGENPTDTQYF; DNA: TGTGCCAGCAGCTCGCCCGTCGGGGAAAACCCCACAGATACGCAGTATTTT
V: TRBV30; size: .; J: TRBJ1-2; D: TRBD1; CDR3: CAWSVRDRPLLLHGYTF; DNA: TGTGCCTGGAGTGTCCGGGACAGGCCGCTCCTCCTCCATGGCTACACCTTC
V: TRBV5-1; size: once; J: TRBJ2-3; D: TRBD1; CDR3: CASSLIQGARHTQYF; DNA: TGCGCCAGCAGCTTGATTCAGGGGGCTCGGCATACGCAGTATTTT
V: TRBV19; size: .; J: TRBJ1-2; D: .; CDR3: CASSIQGNYGYTF; DNA: TGTGCCAGTAGTATTCAGGGAAACTATGGCTACACCTTC
V: TRBV7-6; size: .; J: TRBJ2-1; D: .; CDR3: CASSFQGLREQFF; DNA: TGTGCCAGCAGCTTTCAGGGTCTCCGTGAGCAGTTCTTC
V: TRBV7-9; size: once; J: TRBJ2-7; D: TRBD1; CDR3: CSSSLIQGEDYEQYF; DNA: TGTTCCAGCAGCTTAATACAGGGGGAGGACTACGAGCAGTACTTC
V: TRBV9; size: .; J: TRBJ1-4; D: .; CDR3: CASSPGGGSNEKLFF; DNA: TGTGCCAGCAGCCCCGGTGGGGGGTCTAATGAAAAACTGTTTTTT
V: TRBV19; size: .; J: TRBJ2-1; D: .; CDR3: CASLPTDCYNEQFF; DNA: TGTGCCAGTCTACCTACTGACTGTTACAATGAGCAGTTCTTC
V: TRBV13; size: .; J: TRBJ2-2; D: .; CDR3: CASNPKGFPGELFF; DNA: TGTGCCAGCAACCCGAAGGGGTTCCCCGGGGAGCTGTTTTTT
V: TRBV2; size: .; J: TRBJ1-5; D: .; CDR3: CASKRGWGLYSNQPQHF; DNA: TGTGCCAGCAAAAGGGGTTGGGGGCTTTATAGCAATCAGCCCCAGCATTTT
V: TRBV13; size: .; J: TRBJ2-7; D: TRBD2; CDR3: CASSPGGQGAYEQYF; DNA: TGTGCCAGCAGCCCGGGGGGGCAGGGCGCCTACGAGCAGTACTTC
V: TRBV27; size: .; J: TRBJ1-2; D: TRBD1; CDR3: CASSSLDRGLYGYTF; DNA: TGTGCCAGCAGTTCCCTAGACAGGGGACTCTATGGCTACACCTTC
V: TRBV6-4; size: once; J: TRBJ2-2; D: .; CDR3: CASSDSGGAIGELFF; DNA: TGTGCCAGCAGTGACTCTGGGGGGGCAATCGGGGAGCTGTTTTTT
V: TRBV19; size: .; J: TRBJ2-1; D: TRBD2; CDR3: CASRVTSGGGEQFF; DNA: TGTGCCAGTAGGGTGACTAGCGGGGGGGGTGAGCAGTTCTTC
V: TRBV7-2; size: once; J: TRBJ2-5; D: .; CDR3: CASSLYGRVETQYF; DNA: TGTGCCAGCAGCTTATATGGCAGGGTAGAGACCCAGTACTTC
V: TRBV5-6; size: .; J: TRBJ1-2; D: TRBD1; CDR3: CASSFVAKTGAVYGYTF; DNA: TGTGCCAGCAGCTTTGTTGCGAAGACAGGGGCGGTTTATGGCTACACCTTC
V: TRBV6-1; size: .; J: TRBJ1-4; D: TRBD1; CDR3: CASSEGTGYEKLFF; DNA: TGTGCCAGCAGTGAAGGGACAGGTTATGAAAAACTGTTTTTT
V: TRBV10-2; size: .; J: TRBJ2-2; D: .; CDR3: CASSEPVTGELFF; DNA: TGCGCCAGCAGTGAGCCCGTCACCGGGGAGCTGTTTTTT
V: TRBV30; size: .; J: TRBJ1-6; D: TRBD1; CDR3: CAWGTGGNNSPLHF; DNA: TGTGCCTGGGGCACAGGGGGGAACAATTCACCCCTCCACTTT
V: TRBV5-1; size: .; J: TRBJ2-4; D: .; CDR3: CASPPAAGQNIQYF; DNA: TGCGCCAGCCCCCCCGCCGCGGGACAGAACATTCAGTACTTC
V: TRBV11-2; size: .; J: TRBJ2-3; D: .; CDR3: CASSFTNTDTQYF; DNA: TGTGCCAGCAGCTTCACAAATACAGATACGCAGTATTTT
V: TRBV19; size: .; J: TRBJ1-4; D: .; CDR3: CASSARRVGEKLFF; DNA: TGTGCCAGTAGTGCCCGGAGGGTAGGGGAAAAACTGTTTTTT
V: TRBV19; size: few; J: TRBJ2-7; D: .; CDR3: CASSIQGLPGEQYF; DNA: TGTGCCAGTAGTATCCAGGGACTCCCAGGGGAGCAGTACTTC
V: TRBV10-3; size: once; J: TRBJ2-4; D: TRBD2; CDR3: CAISADSGSGGAVVKNIQYF; DNA: TGTGCCATCAGTGCCGACTCGGGTAGCGGGGGGGCCGTAGTAAAAAACATTCAGTACTTC
V: TRBV2; size: once; J: TRBJ2-5; D: TRBD1; CDR3: CASSEGQGGETQYF; DNA: TGTGCCAGCAGCGAGGGACAGGGCGGCGAGACCCAGTACTTC
V: TRBV12-5; size: .; J: TRBJ2-6; D: .; CDR3: CASGRGATGANVLTF; DNA: TGTGCTAGTGGCCGCGGGGCGACTGGGGCCAACGTCCTGACTTTC
V: TRBV2; size: .; J: TRBJ1-5; D: .; CDR3: CASSLSPGSTGHF; DNA: TGTGCCAGCAGTTTATCCCCCGGGAGCACTGGGCATTTT
V: TRBV9; size: once; J: TRBJ1-4; D: .; CDR3: CASSVAVGVEKLFF; DNA: TGTGCCAGCAGCGTAGCCGTAGGGGTTGAAAAACTGTTTTTT
V: TRBV10-3; size: .; J: TRBJ1-2; D: TRBD1; CDR3: CAIRSLGQGRDGYTF; DNA: TGTGCCATCAGAAGTTTGGGACAGGGCAGAGATGGCTACACCTTC
V: TRBV2; size: .; J: TRBJ1-6; D: TRBD1; CDR3: CASSSQGVDNSPLHF; DNA: TGTGCCAGCAGTTCCCAGGGGGTCGATAATTCACCCCTCCACTTT
V: TRBV2; size: .; J: TRBJ2-7; D: TRBD2; CDR3: CASSVIRGGYEQYF; DNA: TGTGCCAGCAGTGTGATACGGGGGGGGTACGAGCAGTACTTC
V: TRBV7-3; size: .; J: TRBJ2-7; D: TRBD1; CDR3: CASSSPGQSYEQYF; DNA: TGTGCCAGCAGCTCCCCGGGACAGAGCTACGAGCAGTACTTC
V: TRBV30; size: .; J: TRBJ2-6; D: .; CDR3: CAWSDRGTGANVLTF; DNA: TGTGCCTGGAGCGACCGGGGGACTGGGGCCAACGTCCTGACTTTC
V: TRBV5-1; size: .; J: TRBJ2-7; D: TRBD2; CDR3: CASRSIAGGSYEQYF; DNA: TGCGCCAGCAGGTCCATAGCGGGGGGGTCCTACGAGCAGTACTTC
V: TRBV6-4; size: .; J: TRBJ2-2; D: .; CDR3: CASSSGGELFF; DNA: TGTGCCAGCAGTTCCGGCGGGGAGCTGTTTTTT
V: TRBV27; size: .; J: TRBJ2-1; D: .; CDR3: CASNKYNEQFF; DNA: TGTGCCAGCAACAAGTACAATGAGCAGTTCTTC
V: TRBV4-1; size: .; J: TRBJ1-2; D: .; CDR3: CASSRSRDNSRYGYTF; DNA: TGCGCCAGCAGCCGGAGCCGGGACAATTCCCGTTATGGCTACACCTTC
V: TRBV28; size: .; J: TRBJ1-1; D: .; CDR3: CASSGAVGGTEAFF; DNA: TGTGCCAGCAGTGGGGCCGTAGGGGGAACTGAAGCTTTCTTT
V: TRBV5-1; size: once; J: TRBJ2-3; D: .; CDR3: CASSLDRTTDTQYF; DNA: TGCGCCAGCAGCTTGGATAGAACCACAGATACGCAGTATTTT
V: TRBV11-3; size: .; J: TRBJ2-3; D: .; CDR3: CASRGEGSDTQYF; DNA: TGTGCCAGCAGAGGGGAAGGTTCAGATACGCAGTATTTT
V: TRBV6-1; size: few; J: TRBJ2-1; D: TRBD2; CDR3: CASSDPQGGYNEQFF; DNA: TGTGCCAGCAGCGATCCCCAGGGAGGGTACAATGAGCAGTTCTTC
V: TRBV27; size: few; J: TRBJ1-6; D: TRBD1; CDR3: CASSLTGTGTSYNSPLHF; DNA: TGTGCCAGCAGTCTCACCGGGACAGGGACTTCCTATAATTCACCCCTCCACTTT
V: TRBV5-1; size: .; J: TRBJ2-1; D: .; CDR3: CASSYLGLYNEQFF; DNA: TGCGCCAGCAGCTACCTGGGACTTTACAATGAGCAGTTCTTC
V: TRBV5-1; size: .; J: TRBJ1-6; D: .; CDR3: CASSLEVAGTLNSPLHF; DNA: TGCGCCAGCAGCTTGGAAGTGGCCGGGACACTTAATTCACCCCTCCACTTT
V: TRBV5-1; size: .; J: TRBJ1-1; D: .; CDR3: CASSLAQGISMHTEAFF; DNA: TGCGCCAGCAGCTTGGCGCAGGGTATTTCTATGCACACTGAAGCTTTCTTT
V: TRBV10-3; size: .; J: TRBJ2-5; D: .; CDR3: CAISGGSGQETQYF; DNA: TGTGCCATCAGTGGTGGGTCAGGTCAAGAGACCCAGTACTTC
V: TRBV2; size: .; J: TRBJ2-3; D: TRBD2; CDR3: CASSDGRGSTDTQYF; DNA: TGTGCCAGCAGTGACGGGCGGGGGTCCACAGATACGCAGTATTTT
V: TRBV6-1; size: few; J: TRBJ1-2; D: TRBD1; CDR3: CASNRWQGERYGYTF; DNA: TGTGCCAGCAATAGGTGGCAGGGGGAAAGGTATGGCTACACCTTC
V: TRBV11-2; size: .; J: TRBJ1-1; D: .; CDR3: CASSLRAMNTEAFF; DNA: TGTGCCAGCAGCTTACGAGCTATGAACACTGAAGCTTTCTTT
V: TRBV28; size: .; J: TRBJ1-1; D: .; CDR3: CASSLLRATEAFF; DNA: TGTGCCAGCAGTTTGCTCAGGGCCACTGAAGCTTTCTTT
V: TRBV7-9; size: .; J: TRBJ1-2; D: .; CDR3: CASSATGSDGYTF; DNA: TGTGCCAGCAGCGCAACAGGGTCGGATGGCTACACCTTC